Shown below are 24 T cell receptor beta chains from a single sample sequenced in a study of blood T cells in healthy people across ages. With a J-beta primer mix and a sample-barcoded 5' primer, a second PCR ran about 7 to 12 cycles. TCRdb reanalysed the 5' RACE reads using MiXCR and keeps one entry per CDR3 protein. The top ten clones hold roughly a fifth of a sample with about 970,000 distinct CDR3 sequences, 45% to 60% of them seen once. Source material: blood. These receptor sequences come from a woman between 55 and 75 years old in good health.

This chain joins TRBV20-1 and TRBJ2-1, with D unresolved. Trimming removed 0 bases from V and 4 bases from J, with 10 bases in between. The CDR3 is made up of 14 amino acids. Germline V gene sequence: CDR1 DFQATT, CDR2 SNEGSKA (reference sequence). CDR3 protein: CSAREWNRYNEQFF. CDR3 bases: TGCAGTGCTAGAGAATGGAACCGTTACAATGAGCAGTTCTTC.

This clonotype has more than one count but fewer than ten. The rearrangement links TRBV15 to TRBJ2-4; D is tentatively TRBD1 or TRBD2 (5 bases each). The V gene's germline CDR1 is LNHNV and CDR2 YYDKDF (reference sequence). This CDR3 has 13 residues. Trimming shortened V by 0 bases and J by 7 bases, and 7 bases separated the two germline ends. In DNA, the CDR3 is TGTGCCACCAGCAGAGATTGGGGGAACATTCAGTACTTC. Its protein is CATSRDWGNIQYF.

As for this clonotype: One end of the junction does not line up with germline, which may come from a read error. The CDR3 nucleotides read TGTGCCGGCAGCCGATCACTGATCGAGCAGTTCTTC. This codes for CAGSRSLIEQFF. The chain carries TRBV11-2 and TRBJ2-1; D uncertain. This CDR3 spans 12 amino acids. Germline-derived CDR1 and CDR2 are SGHAT and FQNNGV.

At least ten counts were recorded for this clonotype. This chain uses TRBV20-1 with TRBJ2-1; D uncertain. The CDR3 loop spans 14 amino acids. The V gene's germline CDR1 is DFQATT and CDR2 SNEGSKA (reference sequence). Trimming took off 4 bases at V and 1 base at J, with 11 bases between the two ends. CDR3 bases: TGCAGTGCTAAGACCGGCCGGTCCTACAATGAGCAGTTCTTC. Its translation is CSAKTGRSYNEQFF.

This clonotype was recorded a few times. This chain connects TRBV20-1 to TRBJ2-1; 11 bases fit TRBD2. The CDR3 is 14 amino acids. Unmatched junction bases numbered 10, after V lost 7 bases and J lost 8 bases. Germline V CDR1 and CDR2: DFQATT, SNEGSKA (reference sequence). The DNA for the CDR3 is TGCAGTGGTTTAGCGGGAGGGCCAATGGATGAGCAGTTCTTC. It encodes CSGLAGGPMDEQFF.

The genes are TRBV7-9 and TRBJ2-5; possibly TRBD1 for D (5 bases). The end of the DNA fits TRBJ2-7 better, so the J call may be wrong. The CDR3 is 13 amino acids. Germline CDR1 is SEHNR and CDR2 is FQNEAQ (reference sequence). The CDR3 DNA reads TGTGCCAGCAGCTTTGACAGTCCCCGCGAGCAGTACTTC. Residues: CASSFDSPREQYF.

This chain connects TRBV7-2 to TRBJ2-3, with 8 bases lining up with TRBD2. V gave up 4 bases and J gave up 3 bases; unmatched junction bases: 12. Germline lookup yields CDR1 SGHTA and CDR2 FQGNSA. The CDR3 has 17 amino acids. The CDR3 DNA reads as TGTGCCAGCAGCTCCCGGTCCGGGACTAGAGGGACAGATACGCAGTATTTT. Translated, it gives CASSSRSGTRGTDTQYF.

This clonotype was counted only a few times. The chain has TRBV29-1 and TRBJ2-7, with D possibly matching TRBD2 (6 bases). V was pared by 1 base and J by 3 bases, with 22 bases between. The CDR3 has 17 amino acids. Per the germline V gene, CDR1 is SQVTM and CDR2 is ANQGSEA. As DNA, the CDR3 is TGCAGCGTTGAAGCTCCCAGGGCGCGGGGCATTGTCTACGAGCAGTACTTC. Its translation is CSVEAPRARGIVYEQYF.

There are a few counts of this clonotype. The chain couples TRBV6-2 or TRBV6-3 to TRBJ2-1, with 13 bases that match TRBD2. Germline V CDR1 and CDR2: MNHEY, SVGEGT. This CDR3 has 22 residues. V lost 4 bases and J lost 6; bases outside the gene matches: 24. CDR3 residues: CASSSPLAGHPGLAGLINEQFF. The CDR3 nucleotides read TGTGCCAGCAGTTCCCCCCTTGCGGGACACCCGGGACTAGCGGGACTGATCAATGAGCAGTTCTTC.

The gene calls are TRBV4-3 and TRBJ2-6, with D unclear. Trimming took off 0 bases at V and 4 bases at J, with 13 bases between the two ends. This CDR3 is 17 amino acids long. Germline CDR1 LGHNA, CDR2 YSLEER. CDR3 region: CASSQEAGFEGANVLTF. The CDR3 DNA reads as TGCGCCAGCAGCCAAGAGGCAGGCTTTGAGGGGGCCAACGTCCTGACTTTC.

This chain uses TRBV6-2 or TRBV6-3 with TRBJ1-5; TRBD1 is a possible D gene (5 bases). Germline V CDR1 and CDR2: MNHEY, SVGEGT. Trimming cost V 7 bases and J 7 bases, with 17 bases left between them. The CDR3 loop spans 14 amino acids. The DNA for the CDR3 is TGTGCCAGCACCTTGGTGGGGGGTAAGCAGCCCCAGCATTTT. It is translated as CASTLVGGKQPQHF.

The CDR3 is CASRGLAGEGTDTQYF. The CDR3 bases are TGTGCCAGCAGAGGACTAGCGGGAGAGGGCACAGATACGCAGTATTTT. The rearrangement links TRBV27 to TRBJ2-3, with 13 nucleotides matching TRBD2. V gave up 6 bases and J gave up 1 base; unmatched junction bases: 4. The CDR3 sequence is 16 residues long. Germline V gene sequence: CDR1 MNHEY, CDR2 SMNVEV (reference sequence).

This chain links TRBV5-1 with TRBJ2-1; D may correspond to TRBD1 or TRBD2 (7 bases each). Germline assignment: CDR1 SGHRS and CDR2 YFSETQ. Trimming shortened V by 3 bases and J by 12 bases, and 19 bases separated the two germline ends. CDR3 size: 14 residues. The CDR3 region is CASSWQQGGGGQFF. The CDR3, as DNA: TGCGCCAGCAGCTGGCAACAAGGGGGCGGGGGGCAGTTCTTC.

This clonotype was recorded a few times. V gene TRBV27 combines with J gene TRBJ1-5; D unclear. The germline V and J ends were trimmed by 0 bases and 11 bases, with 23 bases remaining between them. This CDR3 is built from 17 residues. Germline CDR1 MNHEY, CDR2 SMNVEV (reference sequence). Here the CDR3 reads CASSLSAGSGLGSAQHF. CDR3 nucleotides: TGTGCCAGCAGTTTATCGGCTGGATCGGGTTTAGGATCAGCCCAGCATTTT.

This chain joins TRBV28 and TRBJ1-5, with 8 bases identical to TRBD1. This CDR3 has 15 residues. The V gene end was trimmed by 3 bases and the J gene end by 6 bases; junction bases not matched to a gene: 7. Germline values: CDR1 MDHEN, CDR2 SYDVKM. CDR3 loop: CASSFGQGAVQPQHF. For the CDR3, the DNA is TGTGCCAGCAGTTTTGGGCAGGGGGCAGTTCAGCCCCAGCATTTT.

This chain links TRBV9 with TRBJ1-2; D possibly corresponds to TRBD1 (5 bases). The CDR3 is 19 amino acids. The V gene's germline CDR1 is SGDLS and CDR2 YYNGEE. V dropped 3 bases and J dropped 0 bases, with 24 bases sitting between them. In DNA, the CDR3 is TGTGCCAGCAGCGCGCGCCCTCGGGACTCCAATCGACCTAACTATGGCTACACCTTC. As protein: CASSARPRDSNRPNYGYTF.

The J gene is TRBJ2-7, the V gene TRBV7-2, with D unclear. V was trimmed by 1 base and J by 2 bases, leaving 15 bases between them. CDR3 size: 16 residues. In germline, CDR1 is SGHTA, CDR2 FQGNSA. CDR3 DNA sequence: TGTGCCAGCAGCTTAGGTCAACGGCAGGACCCCTACGAGCAGTACTTC. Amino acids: CASSLGQRQDPYEQYF.

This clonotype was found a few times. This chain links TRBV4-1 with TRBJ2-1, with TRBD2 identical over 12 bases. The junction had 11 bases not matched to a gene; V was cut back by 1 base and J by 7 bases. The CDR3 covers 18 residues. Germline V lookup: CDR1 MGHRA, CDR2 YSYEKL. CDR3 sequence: CASSQVSSGRGGGNEQFF. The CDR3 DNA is TGCGCCAGCAGCCAAGTATCTAGCGGGAGGGGTGGGGGTAATGAGCAGTTCTTC.

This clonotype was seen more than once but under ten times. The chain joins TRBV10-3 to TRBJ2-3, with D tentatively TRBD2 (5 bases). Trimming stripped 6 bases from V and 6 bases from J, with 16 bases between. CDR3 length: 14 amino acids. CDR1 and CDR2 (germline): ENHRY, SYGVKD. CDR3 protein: CAIRAGAATDTQYF. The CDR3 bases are TGTGCCATCAGGGCGGGTGCGGCCACCGATACGCAGTATTTT.

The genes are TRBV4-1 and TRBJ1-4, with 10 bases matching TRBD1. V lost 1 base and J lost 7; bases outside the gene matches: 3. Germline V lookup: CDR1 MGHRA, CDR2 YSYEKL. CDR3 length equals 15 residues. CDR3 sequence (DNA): TGCGCCAGCAGCCAAGGACAGGGGGCTCGTGAAAAACTGTTTTTT. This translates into CASSQGQGAREKLFF.

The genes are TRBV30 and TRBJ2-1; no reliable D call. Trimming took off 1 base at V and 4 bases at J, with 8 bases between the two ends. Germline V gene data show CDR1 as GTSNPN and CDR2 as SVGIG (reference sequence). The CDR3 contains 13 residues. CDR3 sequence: CAWSELNYNEQFF. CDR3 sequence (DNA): TGTGCCTGGAGTGAGCTAAATTACAATGAGCAGTTCTTC. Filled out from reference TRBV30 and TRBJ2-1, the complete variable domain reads SQTIHQWPATLVQPVGSPLSLECTVEGTSNPNLYWYRQAAGRGLQLLFYSVGIGQISSEVPQNLSASRPQDRQFILSSKKLLLSDSGFYLCAWSELNYNEQFFGPGTRLTVL.

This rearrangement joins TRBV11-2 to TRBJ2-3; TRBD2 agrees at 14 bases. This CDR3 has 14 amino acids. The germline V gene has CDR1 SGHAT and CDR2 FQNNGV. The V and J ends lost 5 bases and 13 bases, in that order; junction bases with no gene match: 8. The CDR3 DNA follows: TGTGCCAGCAGCCTGGGACTAGCGGGAGTTTCCGAGTATTTT. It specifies CASSLGLAGVSEYF.

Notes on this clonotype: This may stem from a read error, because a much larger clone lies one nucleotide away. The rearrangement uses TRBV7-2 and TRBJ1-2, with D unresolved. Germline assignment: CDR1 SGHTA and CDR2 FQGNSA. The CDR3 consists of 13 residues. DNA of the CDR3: TGTGCCAGCAGCTTAGACGGTTACTATGGCTGCACCTTC. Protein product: CASSLDGYYGCTF.

CDR3 amino acids: CASSAKTSYEQYF. CDR3 nucleotide sequence: TGTGCCAGCAGCGCCAAGACTTCCTACGAGCAGTACTTC. V gene TRBV11-2 combines with J gene TRBJ2-7; no clear D. Trimming pared 5 bases from V and 1 base from J, leaving 9 bases between. This CDR3 is 13 amino acids long. Germline CDR1 and CDR2: SGHAT and FQNNGV.